Described below is a single T cell receptor (beta chain) sequence and its context. The antigen is unknown. This record comes from a study of OX40 agonist ivuxolimab in advanced cancers. Study background: Each patient was given ivuxolimab into a vein every 2 weeks, at 0.01 to 10 mg/kg. Patients enrolled in dose escalation were diagnosed with hepatocellular carcinoma, melanoma, renal cell or head and neck cancer.

Notes on the study in general: There were, on average, more expanded clones in CD8+ T cells than in CD4+.

Clones were sequenced by immunoSEQ multiplex PCR, and TCRdb holds only the in-frame ones, with some missing. The sample lists tens of thousands of clones; roughly 90% were seen once. The sequence was obtained from an adult with an advanced solid tumor such as melanoma, head and neck, liver or kidney cancer. Sequencing used CD4+ or CD8+ T cells sorted from blood, obtained in a trial of the OX40 agonist ivuxolimab.

The CDR3 reads CASSTDGSNQPQHF. CDR3 in DNA: TGTGCCAGCAGTACTGATGGGAGCAATCAGCCCCAGCATTTT. J is TRBJ1-5 and V is TRBV6-1; no clear D. The CDR3 is 14 residues long. Trimming shortened V by 5 bases and J by 1 base, and 9 bases separated the two germline ends. The germline gives CDR1 MNHNS, CDR2 SASEGT.